The entry that follows covers one T cell receptor (beta chain) sequence. The record originates from a study of blood T cell repertoires in COVID-19. Study in general: Collection of acute and convalescent COVID-19 samples took place in the United States, Italy and Spain. T cells, B-cell-depleted T cells, or PBMCs supplied cDNA or gDNA.

Germline CDR1 and CDR2: LGHDT and YNNKEL (reference sequence). The CDR3 runs to 19 residues. V lost 3 bases and J lost 0, with 22 bases in between. Per the study methods: Amplification from reference gene primers served as the basis for estimated nucleated cell counts. Assay: immunoSEQ multiplex PCR; the TCRdb copy retains only in-frame clones and omits some. The V and J calls and the clone size are those of that table, but D and trimming were determined from the DNA. The repertoire holds 250,000 to 350,000 clones, with about 90% as singletons. The material sequenced was peripheral blood. The sequence came from a woman between 45 and 65 years old who had recovered from COVID-19. The chain joins TRBV3-1 (or the pseudogene TRBV3-2) to TRBJ2-3; tentatively, D is TRBD2 (6 bases). CDR3 in amino acids: CASSQSRSGVSASTDTQYF. The CDR3 DNA reads TGTGCCAGCAGCCAGTCTCGGTCGGGGGTCTCCGCTAGCACAGATACGCAGTATTTT.